Presented here are 20 T cell receptor beta chains from one specimen sequenced in a study of cytomegalovirus exposure and HLA in healthy donors. The data were produced by immunoSEQ multiplex PCR, yet TCRdb's version contains in-frame clones alone and is incomplete. Of about 49,000 clones in the sample, about 91% were seen once. Sequenced: PBMCs. These receptors were collected from a man aged 18-30 years in good health and CMV-seronegative.

The rearrangement links TRBV15 to TRBJ2-6; the D gene is possibly TRBD1 (5 bases). Deletions cut 1 base from V and 0 bases from J, with 7 bases between. In germline, CDR1 is LNHNV, CDR2 YYDKDF (reference sequence). The CDR3 has 16 amino acids. This chain's CDR3 is CATSRAQGSGANVLTF. Here the CDR3 DNA reads TGTGCCACCAGCAGAGCTCAGGGCTCTGGGGCCAACGTCCTGACTTTC.

The rearrangement uses TRBV19 and TRBJ1-1; unclear D gene. The CDR3 runs to 14 residues. In germline, CDR1 is LNHDA, CDR2 SQIVND (reference sequence). With 3 bases removed from V and 4 bases from J, the gap between germline ends came to 12 bases. CDR3 in DNA: TGTGCCAGTAGTATGGCGGCCTTCGGCACTGAAGCTTTCTTT. Translation gives CASSMAAFGTEAFF.

The gene calls are TRBV18 and TRBJ2-7; a weak D match, TRBD2 (5 bases). This CDR3 is built from 12 residues. Trimming cost V 3 bases and J 2 bases, with 5 bases left between them. The germline gives CDR1 KGHSH, CDR2 LQKENI. Here the CDR3 DNA reads TGTGCCAGCTCACCGGGAGCCTACGAGCAGTACTTC. Its translation is CASSPGAYEQYF.

This sequence joins TRBV28 and TRBJ2-7; TRBD1 matches at 11 bases. Germline V gives CDR1 MDHEN, CDR2 SYDVKM. The CDR3 sequence is 16 residues long. V was clipped by 2 bases and J by 7 bases; unmatched bases: 10. CDR3 DNA: TGTGCCAGCAGTTTAACCCCAGGACAGGGGGCGAGGGAGCAGTACTTC. This translates into CASSLTPGQGAREQYF.

The chain combines TRBV6-5 with TRBJ2-7, with D possibly being TRBD2 (5 bases). The germline V gene has CDR1 MNHEY and CDR2 SVGAGI. Trimming took 7 bases from V and 4 from J, leaving 14 bases between them. The CDR3 extends over 13 amino acids. This CDR3 is CASTHARGYEQYF. The CDR3 DNA is TGTGCCAGCACACACGCTCGGGGTTACGAGCAGTACTTC.

This clone appeared a single time. The gene calls are TRBV5-4 and TRBJ2-7, with 10 bases that match TRBD1. Losses at the gene ends were 4 bases for V and 5 bases for J; bases not matched to a gene: 3. Germline V gene sequence: CDR1 SGHNT, CDR2 YYREEE (reference sequence). The CDR3 has 13 residues. Here the CDR3 DNA reads TGTGCCAGCAGCCGGACAGGGGGAAACGAGCAGTACTTC. It yields the protein CASSRTGGNEQYF.

The gene calls are TRBV19 and TRBJ1-5; tentative D call: TRBD1 (6 bases). The CDR3 totals 16 residues. The V end lost 6 bases, the J end lost 5 bases, and 20 bases lay between the germline ends. CDR1 is LNHDA and CDR2 is SQIVND in the germline V gene (reference sequence). CDR3 bases: TGTGCCAGTAGCCAGGGGCAGGGAAGAGCGTATCAGCCCCAGCATTTT. It translates to CASSQGQGRAYQPQHF. Complete variable domain (other parts from reference TRBV19 and TRBJ1-5): DGGITQSPKYLFRKEGQNVTLSCEQNLNHDAMYWYRQDPGQGLRLIYYSQIVNDFQKGDIAEGYSVSREKKESFPLTVTSAQKNPTAFYLCASSQGQGRAYQPQHFGDGTRLSIL.

The rearrangement uses TRBV6-6 and TRBJ2-5; tentative D call: TRBD2 (5 bases). V lost 5 bases to trimming and J lost 8 bases, with 18 bases between them. Germline CDR1 MNHNY, CDR2 SVGAGI (reference sequence). The CDR3 extends over 14 amino acids. The CDR3, as DNA: TGTGCCAGCAGTAGCCGGGCCCTGCCGGGAACCCAGTACTTC. Protein sequence: CASSSRALPGTQYF.

The chain combines TRBV7-3 with TRBJ2-2; D may be TRBD1 (6 bases). The length of the CDR3 is 15 residues. Germline V lookup: CDR1 SGHTA, CDR2 FQGTGA. The ends were cut back, 1 base at V and 4 bases at J, with 10 bases in the middle. The CDR3 here is CASSLRGQSTGELFF. In DNA, the CDR3 is TGTGCCAGCAGCTTAAGAGGACAGTCCACCGGGGAGCTGTTTTTT.

The rearrangement uses TRBV27 and TRBJ2-7; 7 bases fit TRBD1. The CDR3 is 14 residues long. J gave up 0 bases and V 7 bases, and 6 bases lay outside the gene matches. The germline V gene encodes CDR1 MNHEY and CDR2 SMNVEV (reference sequence). CDR3 bases: TGTGCCAGCAAAAGGCAGGGGGACTCCTACGAGCAGTACTTC. Translated: CASKRQGDSYEQYF.

The V call is TRBV2, the J call TRBJ2-7; 9 nucleotides align to TRBD1. With 1 base clipped from V and 3 bases from J, the junction kept 4 bases outside the gene matches. The CDR3 is made up of 15 amino acids. CDR1 SNHLY and CDR2 FYNNEI come from the germline V gene. In DNA form, the CDR3 reads TGTGCCAGCAGTGAAGGACAGGGGGGGAACTACGAGCAGTACTTC. Protein: CASSEGQGGNYEQYF.

The V gene is TRBV9, the J gene TRBJ2-3; 9 bases map to TRBD2. CDR1 is SGDLS, CDR2 YYNGEE, per germline. This CDR3 is built from 16 residues. Trimming at V came to 2 bases and at J to 0 bases, leaving 4 bases not matched to a gene. The CDR3 sequence: CASSVTSGHSTDTQYF. The DNA of the CDR3 is TGTGCCAGCAGCGTCACTAGCGGGCACAGCACAGATACGCAGTATTTT.

The chain has TRBV30 and TRBJ1-4; 7 nucleotides align to TRBD1. This CDR3 has 13 amino acids. Germline CDR1 reads GTSNPN; CDR2 reads SVGIG (reference sequence). V lost 6 bases, J lost 7 bases, and 8 bases stayed unmatched. The CDR3 sequence is CACPDRLGEKLFF. CDR3 coding DNA: TGTGCCTGCCCGGACAGGCTTGGTGAAAAACTGTTTTTT.

This clone has a single count. The V and J genes are TRBV15 and TRBJ1-1, with TRBD1 matching 7 bases. Germline V gene data show CDR1 as LNHNV and CDR2 as YYDKDF (reference sequence). The V and J ends lost 0 bases and 7 bases, in that order; junction bases with no gene match: 8. This CDR3 is 15 amino acids long. In DNA form, the CDR3 reads TGTGCCACCAGCAGAGATCGGGAGGGGGCAAGTGAAGCTTTCTTT. Translated: CATSRDREGASEAFF.

In regard to this clone: The junction does not match germline at one end; this may be a read error. The identical CDR3 is also encoded by other nucleotide sequences in the sample. The CDR3 spells CASSLTGGGSYEQYF. CDR3 bases: TGTGCCAGCAGCCTAACAGGGGGCGGCTCCTACGAGCAGTACTTC. The chain employs TRBV7-3 and TRBJ2-7, with TRBD1 identical over 9 bases. Germline V gives CDR1 SGHTA, CDR2 FQGTGA. This CDR3 is built from 15 residues.

This chain uses TRBV6-1 with TRBJ2-2, with a possible D match to TRBD2 (6 bases). This CDR3 is built from 15 residues. CDR1 is MNHNS, CDR2 SASEGT, per germline. Trimming took off 4 bases at V and 5 bases at J, with 14 bases between the two ends. CDR3 bases: TGTGCCAGCAGTGCGGCCAGCCGGGGGACCGGGGAGCTGTTTTTT. It is translated as CASSAASRGTGELFF.

The chain recombines TRBV29-1 with TRBJ2-7; 8 bases line up with TRBD1. The CDR3 is made up of 14 amino acids. CDR1 SQVTM and CDR2 ANQGSEA come from the germline V gene. Trimming at V came to 6 bases and at J to 0 bases, leaving 7 bases not matched to a gene. CDR3 sequence: CSVRGQVRSYEQYF. The CDR3 DNA sequence: TGCAGCGTCCGGGGACAGGTCCGCTCCTACGAGCAGTACTTC.

This sequence joins TRBV11-2 and TRBJ2-7; weak D call: TRBD1 (5 bases). The CDR3 is made up of 14 amino acids. The germline V gene has CDR1 SGHAT and CDR2 FQNNGV. V was cut by 5 bases and J by 8 bases, with 19 bases left in between. This chain's CDR3 is CASSPGQGLRQQYF. Here the CDR3 DNA reads TGTGCCAGCAGCCCCGGGCAGGGTCTCCGTCAGCAGTACTTC.

J is TRBJ2-1 and V is TRBV6-6, with D tentatively TRBD2 (5 bases). V lost 4 bases, J lost 4 bases, and 11 bases lay in between. This CDR3 is built from 14 residues. Germline values: CDR1 MNHNY, CDR2 SVGAGI (reference sequence). The CDR3 sequence: CASSSRERYNEQFF. The CDR3 nucleotides are TGTGCCAGCAGTTCGAGGGAGAGGTACAATGAGCAGTTCTTC.

The rearrangement links TRBV6-6 to TRBJ1-1, with no clear D. Per the germline V gene, CDR1 is MNHNY and CDR2 is SVGAGI (reference sequence). The CDR3 is 14 amino acids. Trimming took off 2 bases at V and 4 bases at J, with 11 bases between the two ends. The CDR3 coding sequence is TGTGCCAGCAGTTACCCCCGGGGTTCCACTGAAGCTTTCTTT. It translates to CASSYPRGSTEAFF.